The clone carrying this T cell receptor (beta chain) was seen at least ten times. What it binds is unknown. The source of the sample is a study of T cell repertoires in cytomegalovirus infection. Overall study context: Evidence of both CMV infection and a matching HLA type came from public TCR beta signatures. Broader study findings: Adding up the frequency of public TCR beta families identified people who carried CMV plus the relevant HLA. HLA-C-restricted CMV clonotypes gave the most frequent clonotype in two of eight donors.

Via MiXCR, TCRdb re-called the reads, giving one row per CDR3 protein. This table has roughly 760,000 distinct CDR3 sequences, less than 40% appearing once. Sequencing was done on a sample of PBMCs. The source is a human donor in good health (CMV status not recorded). Some clones in this sample may be carry-over from other donors' samples.

This chain's CDR3 is CASSLEQSYEKLFF. CDR3 nucleotide sequence: TGTGCCAGCAGCTTAGAACAGAGTTATGAAAAACTGTTTTTT. The gene calls are TRBV7-8 and TRBJ1-4; D gene uncertain. The V end lost 1 base, the J end lost 6 bases, and 9 bases lay between the germline ends. The germline V gene has CDR1 SGHVS and CDR2 FQNEAQ. This CDR3 has 14 residues.